This TCR beta chain came from a study of cytomegalovirus exposure and HLA in healthy donors. With regard to this clone: Its antigen is currently unknown.

Points from the study as a whole: It was shown in a later analysis that HLA-associated TCR beta chains were more clonally expanded than other, equally common chains. TCR beta V- and J-gene trimming, according to a later analysis, was linked to a missense DCLRE1C variant. Overall, approximately 150 TCR beta chains were annotated as cytomegalovirus-associated.

V shed 5 bases and J 3 bases; nucleotides not matched to a gene: 12. Germline loops: CDR1 SGHTA, CDR2 FQGNSA. This CDR3 is built from 17 residues. Vbeta (60) and Jbeta (13) primers were used in the PCR. Source study methods: Counted up in a later analysis, unique TCR beta chains came to about 80 million, with around 11 million shared. The data were produced by immunoSEQ multiplex PCR, yet TCRdb's version contains in-frame clones alone and is incomplete. Clone size and the V and J calls come from that table; the DNA yielded D and trimming. The sample has 99,000 or so clones, 78% seen once. This sequence joins TRBV7-2 and TRBJ2-7, with TRBD1 matching 11 bases. Material: PBMCs. This TCR was sampled from a woman in her thirties or forties in good health and CMV-seronegative. The CDR3 is CASSALGRGTGGYEQYF. The CDR3 DNA sequence: TGTGCCAGCAGCGCCCTGGGCCGGGGGACAGGGGGCTACGAGCAGTACTTC.